This T cell receptor (beta chain) was identified in a study of T-cell reconstitution after alpha-beta-depleted transplantation in children. Findings and limits, study-wide: High day-60 TCRbeta diversity in some patients came from surviving recipient T cells and thymic progenitors.

Using unique molecular identifiers, the investigators prepared the TCRbeta library. TCRdb processed the PCR reads anew with MiXCR; each CDR3 protein has one entry. The sample contains approximately 250,000 distinct CDR3 sequences, over 20% of which appear only once. This clonotype was seen ten or more times. Its antigen is unidentified. V shed 4 bases and J shed 0 bases, with 13 bases lying between them. This CDR3 contains 16 residues. This clonotype was obtained from a girl aged 2 to 10 with Fanconi anemia, due to receive a stem cell transplant. The specimen was PBMCs, collected before TCRalphabeta/CD19-depleted stem cell transplant. The V call is TRBV12-3 or TRBV12-4, the J call TRBJ2-1; D gene ambiguous. The chain's CDR3 is CASSSPGLSSYNEQFF. CDR3 nucleotides: TGTGCCAGCAGTTCTCCGGGCCTTAGCTCCTACAATGAGCAGTTCTTC.